This T cell receptor beta chain was obtained from a study of radiation and T cells in renal cell carcinoma. The time point is: blood 4 weeks post-SBRT, at nephrectomy. The treatment is: 15 Gy SBRT to primary tumor, nephrectomy 4 weeks later. Clear cell pathology was present in this patient's renal cell carcinoma. TCRdb's table, derived via immunoSEQ multiplex PCR, lists solely in-frame clones and lacks some. The sample includes around 78,000 clones, roughly nine tenths of them seen just once. V lost 4 bases, J lost 6 bases, and 10 bases lay in between. CDR3 length: 12 residues. CDR1 is SQVTM, CDR2 ANQGSEA, per germline.

The J gene is TRBJ1-5, the V gene TRBV29-1; the D gene is possibly TRBD1 (5 bases). This clonotype originated in a woman aged 70 to 79 with renal cell carcinoma. This specimen was blood, taken from a patient whose treatment included radiotherapy and nephrectomy. The CDR3 spells CSVGGGGQPQHF. In nucleotides, the CDR3 is TGCAGCGTTGGGGGGGGAGGTCAGCCCCAGCATTTT.